These T cell receptor beta chains were read from a single sample in a study of T cell responses to AZD1222 COVID-19 vaccine. Here immunoSEQ multiplex PCR was the method, and the copy in TCRdb shows in-frame clones only, minus some. Here the sample spans some 80,000 clones, 65% to 80% being singletons. Source: peripheral blood, taken 28 days after the second dose of the MenACWY control vaccine. These receptors were obtained from an adult who received the MenACWY meningococcal vaccine as a control. CDR3s include the opening cysteine and the closing phenylalanine or tryptophan. A clone size is listed for some rows: how often the clone was seen (once, few, many), or a class if it is expanded.

v_call,cdr3_length,clone_size,j_call,cdr3_aa
TRBV5-6,15,-,TRBJ2-1,CASTLGGPMNNEQFF
TRBV7-2,13,-,TRBJ2-1,CASSGSSYNEQFF
TRBV28,15,few,TRBJ2-7,CASSLFRGLNNEQYF
TRBV7-8,14,-,TRBJ1-6,CASSVDKVGSPLHF
TRBV19,14,-,TRBJ2-6,CASSIQGVSNVLTF
TRBV6-5,13,-,TRBJ1-3,CASRGTSGNTIYF
TRBV5-1,13,-,TRBJ1-1,CASSLDKNTEAFF
TRBV18,16,once,TRBJ2-1,CASSSNAGTDYNEQFF
TRBV7-2,15,few,TRBJ2-1,CASSLAQGAYNEQFF
TRBV2,13,-,TRBJ2-5,CASSLDRKETQYF
TRBV2,14,-,TRBJ2-5,CASSGGPDVWTQYF
TRBV2,15,-,TRBJ1-4,CASRDRGATNEKLFF
TRBV5-1,14,-,TRBJ1-1,CASRSDTLNTEAFF
TRBV11-1,12,-,TRBJ2-7,CASSLSSYEQYF
TRBV30,12,-,TRBJ1-2,CAWNQGARGYTF